This TCR beta chain stems from a study of response to subunit inactivated influenza vaccine. This clonotype was seen a handful of times. What it binds is not known. The junction shows a germline mismatch at one end, possibly a read error. TCRdb fed the RT-PCR reads into MiXCR, producing one record per CDR3 protein. The sample contains approximately 500,000 distinct CDR3 sequences, approximately 13% of which appear only once. Study conclusions and caveats: Each seasonal flu vaccination may recruit only limited new T cells, authors suggested.

The CDR3 spans 14 residues. CDR1 and CDR2 from the germline V gene are SGHTA and FQGNSA. The rearrangement links TRBV7-2 to TRBJ2-7, with 9 nucleotides matching TRBD2. The sequence was obtained from a man aged 45 to 65 who received an inactivated influenza vaccine. This sample comprised PBMCs from blood, obtained roughly 47 days after vaccination. The CDR3 nucleotides read TGTGCCAGCAGCCTAGCGGGAAAGTCCTACGAGCAGTACTTC. It specifies CASSLAGKSYEQYF.